The following is a TCR beta chain sequence with its context. This record belongs to a study of blood T cell repertoires in COVID-19. Background on the study: Sites across the United States, Italy and Spain contributed samples from acute and convalescent COVID-19. In each case, the material was cDNA or gDNA derived from T cells, B-cell-depleted T cells, or PBMCs.

Germline V gives CDR1 SGHRS, CDR2 YFSETQ. The CDR3 loop spans 14 amino acids. V dropped 1 base and J dropped 6 bases, with 13 bases sitting between them. Authors' data handling: For nucleated cells, counts were estimated from reference gene primer amplification. Assay used: immunoSEQ multiplex PCR; TCRdb lists only in-frame clones, some missing. Clone size and V and J calls were adopted from that table, with D and trimming inferred from the DNA. This sample has 150,000 to 200,000 clones, with around three quarters found just once. This TCR was recovered from a man aged 65 to 85 with active or convalescent COVID-19. This chain connects TRBV5-1 to TRBJ1-2, with D tentatively TRBD1 (5 bases). The sequencing input was peripheral blood. The CDR3 nucleotides read TGCGCCAGCAGCTTGAATGGGATACAGGATGGCTACACCTTC. It translates to CASSLNGIQDGYTF.